This T cell receptor (beta chain) is drawn from a study of regulatory T cells in long-lasting Graves disease. Study conclusions and caveats: The study found TRBV28, TRBJ1-2 and TRBJ2-5 favored in persistent disease. Study of thyroid tissue was not done, with only peripheral blood studied.

This clonotype was observed at least ten times. Its antigen is still unknown. This sample's time point: newly diagnosed GD, antithyroid drugs for less than 3 months. With RNA extracted from PBMCs as input, the TCR library was made. The V gene's germline CDR1 is MNHEY and CDR2 SMNVEV (reference sequence). Deletions cut 7 bases from V and 2 bases from J, with 9 bases between. The CDR3 consists of 13 residues. Researchers made TCR beta libraries by using iRepertoire HTBI primers and running Arm-PCR on CDR3 regions. MiXCR, run by TCRdb on the multiplex PCR reads, gives a single entry per CDR3 protein. This table holds 520,000 or so distinct CDR3 sequences, around 12% found once. These same data were also listed under a study on T cells in Graves' hyperthyroidism and ophthalmopathy.

This material consisted of peripheral blood mononuclear cells (PBMCs), taken at new diagnosis, from a patient treated with antithyroid drugs. This sequence originates from a woman in her twenties or thirties with Graves disease. V usage is TRBV27 and J usage is TRBJ1-5; D gene uncertain. DNA of the CDR3: TGTGCCAGCAAACCCGGGCGCAATCAGCCCCAGCATTTT. It codes for CASKPGRNQPQHF.